The following is a T cell receptor beta chain sequence with its context. The source of the sample is a study of blood T cell repertoires in COVID-19. In the original processing: Amplification with reference gene primers provided the estimates of nucleated cell counts. The table came from immunoSEQ multiplex PCR; TCRdb's copy has only in-frame clones and leaves some out. That table gives V, J and clone size, and the DNA gave D and trimming. The sample has 240,000 or so clones; over 65% are singletons. The sample consisted of peripheral blood. The origin of this receptor is a woman of 80 years or more with acute or convalescent COVID-19.

The CDR3 reads CASSYSSGGGGYTF. CDR3 DNA: TGTGCCAGCAGTTACTCTTCGGGGGGCGGTGGCTACACCTTC. The V call is TRBV6-6, the J call TRBJ1-2, with D maybe TRBD1 (6 bases). V was clipped by 0 bases and J by 7 bases, with 12 bases between them. This CDR3 is 14 amino acids long. Germline V gene data show CDR1 as MNHNY and CDR2 as SVGAGI (reference sequence).